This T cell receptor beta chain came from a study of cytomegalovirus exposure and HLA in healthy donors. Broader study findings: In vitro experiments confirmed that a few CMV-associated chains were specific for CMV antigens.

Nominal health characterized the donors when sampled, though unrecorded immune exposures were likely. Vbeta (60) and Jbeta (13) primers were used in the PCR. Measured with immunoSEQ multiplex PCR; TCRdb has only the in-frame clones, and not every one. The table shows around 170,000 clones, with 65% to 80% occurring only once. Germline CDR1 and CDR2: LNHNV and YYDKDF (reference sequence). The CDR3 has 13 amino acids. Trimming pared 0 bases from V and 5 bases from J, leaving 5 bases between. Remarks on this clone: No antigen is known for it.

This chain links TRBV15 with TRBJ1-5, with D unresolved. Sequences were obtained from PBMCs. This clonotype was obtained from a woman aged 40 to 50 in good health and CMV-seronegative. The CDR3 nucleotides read TGTGCCACCAGCAGAGACCCGGATCAGCCCCAGCATTTT. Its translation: CATSRDPDQPQHF.